This T cell receptor beta chain came from a study of monozygotic twins with inflammatory bowel disease. The germline V gene has CDR1 SGHRS and CDR2 YFSETQ. This CDR3 has 13 amino acids. TCRdb processed the 5' RACE reads again and assigns one entry to each CDR3 protein, with no DNA. In total, the table holds some 200,000 distinct CDR3 sequences. The receptor's source is a human donor with ulcerative colitis or Crohn's disease, or a healthy co-twin of an affected twin (not recorded which). V gene TRBV5-1 combines with J gene TRBJ2-1; the TCRdb D gene call, TRBD1, has no DNA to confirm it. Sequencing input: blood. CDR3 amino acids: CASSLGDMGEQFF.